Following are 26 T cell receptor beta chains from one sample sequenced in a study of response to subunit inactivated influenza vaccine. TCRdb called the RT-PCR reads again in MiXCR, with one record for every CDR3 protein. This table has a few hundred thousand distinct CDR3 sequences, around a fifth appearing once. Sequenced material: PBMCs from blood, taken approximately 22 months after vaccination. These receptors came from a man in his fifties or sixties who received an inactivated influenza vaccine.

This clonotype has at least ten counts. The chain combines TRBV18 with TRBJ1-4; weak D call: TRBD1 (5 bases). In germline, CDR1 is KGHSH, CDR2 LQKENI. V lost 5 bases and J lost 2, with 12 bases in between. This CDR3 spans 15 amino acids. The CDR3 DNA sequence: TGTGCCAGCTCAGCTCGGGACGGCACTAATGAAAAACTGTTTTTT. This translates into CASSARDGTNEKLFF.

There are a few counts of this clonotype. V gene TRBV5-1 combines with J gene TRBJ2-3; 8 bases are shared with TRBD1. CDR1 SGHRS and CDR2 YFSETQ come from the germline V gene. This CDR3 comprises 14 residues. Unmatched junction bases numbered 5, after V lost 3 bases and J lost 5 bases. CDR3: CASSYGQGIDTQYF. The CDR3, as DNA: TGCGCCAGCAGCTACGGACAGGGCATAGATACGCAGTATTTT.

The chain joins TRBV29-1 to TRBJ2-5; weak D call: TRBD1 (6 bases). Trimming stripped 3 bases from V and 1 base from J, with 9 bases between. Germline CDR1 and CDR2: SQVTM and ANQGSEA. This CDR3 has 13 amino acids. The CDR3 loop is CSVDLTGQETQYF. The DNA of the CDR3 is TGCAGCGTTGATCTGACAGGCCAAGAGACCCAGTACTTC. Full variable domain (missing parts from reference TRBV29-1 and TRBJ2-5): SAVISQKPSRDICQRGTSLTIQCQVDSQVTMMFWYRQQPGQSLTLIATANQGSEATYESGFVIDKFPISRPNLTFSTLTVSNMSPEDSSIYLCSVDLTGQETQYFGPGTRLLVL.

The J gene is TRBJ2-1, the V gene TRBV30, with D hard to call. Trimming removed 0 bases at V and 8 bases at J, with 20 bases between. The germline CDR1 and CDR2 sequences are GTSNPN and SVGIG (reference sequence). This CDR3 is 16 amino acids long. CDR3 DNA sequence: TGTGCCTGGAGTGTAGTCGGGCCCCTCTTAGCCCATGAGCAGTTCTTC. It specifies CAWSVVGPLLAHEQFF.

The chain is built from TRBV4-3 and TRBJ1-6; no firm D call. The germline gives CDR1 LGHNA, CDR2 YSLEER. V was pared by 0 bases and J by 0 bases, with 12 bases between. The CDR3 extends over 18 amino acids. The DNA for the CDR3 is TGCGCCAGCAGCCAAGAACCTCCCGGGAGCTCCTATAATTCACCCCTCCACTTT. This codes for CASSQEPPGSSYNSPLHF.

This clonotype was detected a few times. The chain carries TRBV4-2 and TRBJ2-1, with D maybe TRBD2 (6 bases). Trimming took 1 base from V and 1 from J, leaving 14 bases between them. This CDR3 has 17 residues. Germline assignment: CDR1 LGHNA and CDR2 YNFKEQ. Here the CDR3 reads CASSQAATRGSYNEQFF. DNA for the CDR3: TGTGCCAGCAGCCAAGCGGCGACTAGGGGTTCCTACAATGAGCAGTTCTTC.

The chain has TRBV7-9 and TRBJ1-6, with a weak D call TRBD1 (5 bases). Germline V gene sequence: CDR1 SEHNR, CDR2 FQNEAQ (reference sequence). Trimming pared 5 bases from V and 5 bases from J, leaving 13 bases between. The CDR3 loop spans 15 amino acids. The CDR3 DNA reads as TGTGCCAGCAGCACCTCCCGACAGAATAATTCACCCCTCCACTTT. This codes for CASSTSRQNNSPLHF.

The chain joins TRBV20-1 to TRBJ2-7; D is perhaps TRBD1 (6 bases). This CDR3 is built from 12 residues. The germline V gene has CDR1 DFQATT and CDR2 SNEGSKA (reference sequence). Between the trimmed V and J ends, which lost 6 bases and 3 bases, there was a span of 12 bases. The CDR3 loop reads CSALQQGYEQYF. DNA of the CDR3: TGCAGTGCCCTACAACAGGGCTACGAGCAGTACTTC.

The gene calls are TRBV2 and TRBJ1-6, with D hard to call. Germline CDR1 and CDR2: SNHLY and FYNNEI. CDR3 size: 15 residues. Trimming stripped 7 bases from V and 6 bases from J, with 16 bases between. This chain's CDR3 is CASTFRRGFNSPLHF. The CDR3 DNA reads TGTGCCAGCACCTTCAGACGGGGATTTAATTCACCCCTCCACTTT.

This chain uses TRBV12-3 or TRBV12-4 with TRBJ1-6; tentative D call: TRBD1 (6 bases). CDR3 length: 15 residues. V was trimmed by 7 bases and J by 10 bases, leaving 20 bases between them. The CDR3 bases are TGTGCCAGCATGATGCTCGGGGGGGGCGGATCACCCCTCCACTTT. This sequence encodes CASMMLGGGGSPLHF.

This clonotype has only a few counts. The chain employs TRBV20-1 and TRBJ2-7; D remains unclear. V lost 7 bases, J lost 5 bases, and 21 bases lay in between. Germline V gene sequence: CDR1 DFQATT, CDR2 SNEGSKA (reference sequence). CDR3 length equals 14 residues. Here the CDR3 DNA reads TGCAGTGGTAGCCCCCCGGTCTCCCTCAACGAGCAGTACTTC. Translated: CSGSPPVSLNEQYF.

The table lists this clonotype with many counts. The chain couples TRBV7-2 to TRBJ1-6, with 9 bases matching TRBD1. Germline V gene lookup returns CDR1 SGHTA and CDR2 FQGNSA. There are 16 residues in the CDR3. Trimming at V came to 5 bases and at J to 9 bases, leaving 11 bases not matched to a gene. Here the CDR3 DNA reads TGTGCCAGCAGCCCCTCGGCGACAGGGGGGAGTTCACCCCTCCACTTT. Amino acid sequence: CASSPSATGGSSPLHF.

The table lists this clonotype with many counts. The chain links TRBV28 to TRBJ1-2; D might be TRBD1 (5 bases). This CDR3 contains 14 residues. Germline V gene sequence: CDR1 MDHEN, CDR2 SYDVKM. V was cut by 6 bases and J by 7 bases, with 18 bases left in between. The CDR3, as DNA: TGTGCCAGCAGCACCCCCGCAGGGCTCAGTGGCTACACCTTC. The encoded protein is CASSTPAGLSGYTF.

This clonotype was observed at least ten times. The V call is TRBV5-5, the J call TRBJ1-3; D is possibly TRBD1 (6 bases). V shed 2 bases and J shed 0 bases, with 9 bases lying between them. The CDR3 runs 15 residues. Germline CDR1 SGHKS, CDR2 YYEKEE (reference sequence). Written as DNA, the CDR3 is TGTGCCAGCAGCTTCCGGGGGCACTCTGGAAACACCATATATTTT. It encodes CASSFRGHSGNTIYF.

The chain uses TRBV6-5 and TRBJ2-7; D uncertain. Germline V lookup: CDR1 MNHEY, CDR2 SVGAGI. V shed 2 bases and J shed 4 bases, with 9 bases lying between them. There are 13 residues in the CDR3. The CDR3 spells CASSYRVAYEQYF. CDR3 coding DNA: TGTGCCAGCAGTTACCGGGTAGCATACGAGCAGTACTTC.

The V gene is TRBV20-1, the J gene TRBJ2-2; D gene unclear. Trimming cost V 0 bases and J 9 bases, with 8 bases left between them. This CDR3 spans 12 amino acids. CDR1 DFQATT and CDR2 SNEGSKA come from the germline V gene (reference sequence). CDR3 residues: CSARDRLRELFF. The CDR3, as DNA: TGCAGTGCTAGAGATCGCCTTCGGGAGCTGTTTTTT.

This clonotype came up a few times. The chain recombines TRBV11-2 with TRBJ1-2; 8 nucleotides line up with TRBD1. The CDR3 has 12 residues. Per the germline V gene, CDR1 is SGHAT and CDR2 is FQNNGV. The V gene end was trimmed by 4 bases and the J gene end by 14 bases; junction bases not matched to a gene: 9. The CDR3 DNA reads TGTGCCAGCAGCTCCCAGACAGGGGCCAAGACCTTC. It yields the protein CASSSQTGAKTF.

The chain has TRBV9 and TRBJ1-6; 8 bases are shared with TRBD1. The length of the CDR3 is 15 residues. J was trimmed by 9 bases and V by 0 bases; bases with no gene match: 5. Germline CDR1 SGDLS, CDR2 YYNGEE. This CDR3 reads CASSVAGQGGSPLHF. CDR3 bases: TGTGCCAGCAGCGTAGCTGGACAGGGAGGTTCACCCCTCCACTTT.

Only a few counts were recorded for this clonotype. The V and J genes are TRBV12-3 or TRBV12-4 and TRBJ1-6; possibly TRBD1 for D (6 bases). V lost 4 bases and J lost 7, with 23 bases in between. The CDR3 is 18 residues long. CDR3 sequence: CASSWGRGWTATNSPLHF. The CDR3 nucleotides read TGTGCCAGCAGTTGGGGGCGTGGCTGGACAGCGACAAATTCACCCCTCCACTTT.

The rearrangement uses TRBV20-1 and TRBJ2-7; D perhaps matches TRBD1 (5 bases). This CDR3 is 15 amino acids long. CDR1 is DFQATT, CDR2 SNEGSKA, per germline (reference sequence). Trimming left V 0 bases short and J 3 bases short, with 15 bases between. The CDR3 spells CSARESQGFRYEQYF. The DNA for the CDR3 is TGCAGTGCTAGAGAGTCCCAGGGATTCCGCTACGAGCAGTACTTC.

The chain couples TRBV10-3 to TRBJ1-1, with a weak D call TRBD1 (5 bases). Per germline, CDR1 ENHRY and CDR2 SYGVKD. The CDR3 sequence is 15 residues long. Trimming removed 5 bases from V and 0 bases from J, with 13 bases in between. The CDR3 DNA reads TGTGCCATCAGTCTTCAACAGGAGATGAACACTGAAGCTTTCTTT. Encoded protein: CAISLQQEMNTEAFF.

The chain links TRBV6-1 to TRBJ2-6; 7 bases are shared with TRBD1. After removal of 6 bases from V and 1 base from J, the junction contained 0 bases not matched to a gene. CDR1 is MNHNS, CDR2 SASEGT, per germline. The CDR3 is 14 residues long. The CDR3 region is CASRTGSGANVLTF. CDR3 coding DNA: TGTGCCAGCAGGACAGGGTCTGGGGCCAACGTCCTGACTTTC.

This clonotype is a singleton in its sample. The V call is TRBV6-1, the J call TRBJ1-5; D is unclear. Germline V gene lookup returns CDR1 MNHNS and CDR2 SASEGT. V was pared by 1 base and J by 13 bases, with 17 bases between. There are 14 residues in the CDR3. The CDR3 loop is CASSEVASLLSQHF. The CDR3 bases are TGTGCCAGCAGTGAAGTTGCCAGTTTGCTTTCTCAGCATTTT.

This clonotype has a count of ten or more. The chain combines TRBV28 with TRBJ2-3; D ambiguous. CDR1 MDHEN and CDR2 SYDVKM come from the germline V gene. Deletions cut 1 base from V and 6 bases from J, with 11 bases between. This CDR3 spans 14 amino acids. This CDR3 is CASSLSASADTQYF. The CDR3 DNA follows: TGTGCCAGCAGTTTATCCGCCTCCGCGGATACGCAGTATTTT.

This clonotype has just a few counts. V is TRBV7-2 and J is TRBJ1-3; no firm D call. The CDR3 is made up of 13 amino acids. The V gene's germline CDR1 is SGHTA and CDR2 FQGNSA. Between the trimmed V and J ends, which lost 1 base and 4 bases, there was a span of 5 bases. The CDR3 bases are TGTGCCAGCAGCTTAGAGTTCGGAAACACCATATATTTT. This gives the protein CASSLEFGNTIYF.

The rearrangement links TRBV12-3 or TRBV12-4 to TRBJ1-1; 7 bases line up with TRBD1. The CDR3 has 13 amino acids. With 5 bases clipped from V and 5 bases from J, the junction kept 5 bases outside the gene matches. This CDR3 is CASSQQGWTEAFF. Written as DNA, the CDR3 is TGTGCCAGCAGTCAACAGGGGTGGACTGAAGCTTTCTTT.